One sample yielded the 5 T cell receptor beta chains listed below, sequenced in a study of CD8 T cells in ankylosing spondylitis. MiXCR, applied by TCRdb to the 5' RACE reads, yields one record per CDR3 protein. Of about 400,000 distinct CDR3 sequences listed, more than 20% were seen once; the top ten hold approximately 14%. Sequences were obtained from blood, either unsorted or a sorted T cell fraction (not recorded which). These receptors were taken from a male donor with ankylosing spondylitis or in good health (not recorded which).

This clonotype came up a few times. The V and J genes are TRBV12-3 or TRBV12-4 and TRBJ1-2; TRBD1 agrees at 9 bases. With V trimmed by 0 bases and J by 8 bases, 7 bases remained unmatched. The CDR3 runs 15 residues. In DNA, the CDR3 is TGTGCCAGCAGTTTAGCGCTACAGGGGGCAGAGGGCTACACCTTC. Translating gives CASSLALQGAEGYTF.

This clonotype appeared a few times. The J gene is TRBJ2-7, the V gene TRBV12-3 or TRBV12-4; the D is unclear. The germline V and J ends were trimmed by 0 bases and 3 bases, with 6 bases remaining between them. CDR3 length: 13 residues. The CDR3: CASSLADGYEQYF. CDR3 DNA sequence: TGTGCCAGCAGTTTAGCGGATGGCTACGAGCAGTACTTC.

The chain carries TRBV28 and TRBJ2-3; the match to TRBD2 covers 7 bases. V was clipped by 7 bases and J by 5 bases; unmatched bases: 12. The CDR3 is 15 residues long. Germline loops: CDR1 MDHEN, CDR2 SYDVKM. The CDR3 region is CASIHQRGGGDTQYF. Here the CDR3 DNA reads TGTGCCAGCATCCACCAGCGGGGAGGAGGAGATACGCAGTATTTT.

The V and J genes are TRBV12-3 or TRBV12-4 and TRBJ2-1; no clear D gene. The CDR3 is made up of 11 amino acids. V lost 0 bases to trimming and J lost 12 bases, with 6 bases between them. DNA of the CDR3: TGTGCCAGCAGTTTAGCTGGTTGGCAGTTCTTC. Translated, it gives CASSLAGWQFF.

The chain couples TRBV7-6 to TRBJ2-3, with TRBD2 matching 10 bases. After removal of 5 bases from V and 6 bases from J, the junction contained 11 bases not matched to a gene. The CDR3 has 16 residues. Per the germline V gene, CDR1 is SGHVS and CDR2 is FNYEAQ. The CDR3 protein is CASSTPSGGRQDTQYF. The CDR3, as DNA: TGTGCCAGCAGCACCCCTAGCGGGGGCCGCCAGGATACGCAGTATTTT.